This T cell receptor (beta chain) was profiled in a study of blood T cell repertoires in COVID-19. At the level of the study: Nucleic acid was either cDNA or gDNA, and it came from T cells, B-cell-depleted T cells, or PBMCs.

Per the study methods: Amplification from reference gene primers served as the basis for estimated nucleated cell counts. Here immunoSEQ multiplex PCR was the method, and the copy in TCRdb shows in-frame clones only, minus some. V, J and clone size were drawn from that table, and D and trimming were deduced from the DNA. The sample has 55,000 to 80,000 clones, around four fifths seen once; the top ten hold about 5%. The CDR3 runs 14 residues. Germline CDR1 is MDHEN and CDR2 is SYDVKM. The V and J ends lost 6 bases and 4 bases, in that order; junction bases with no gene match: 5. The chain has TRBV28 and TRBJ2-2, with TRBD2 matching 7 bases. Material: peripheral blood. The receptor comes from a man aged 45-60 years with active COVID-19. The CDR3 reads CASSSTSFTGELFF. The DNA for the CDR3 is TGTGCCAGCAGCTCGACTAGCTTCACCGGGGAGCTGTTTTTT.